These T cell receptor beta chains were read from a single sample in a study of TIL therapy for anti-PD-1-resistant metastatic lung cancer. The table came from immunoSEQ multiplex PCR; TCRdb's copy has only in-frame clones and leaves some out. Of roughly 92,000 clones in the sample, approximately 65% are singletons; the top ten hold approximately 9.9%. Sequenced here: tumor tissue, sampled at baseline. Source of these receptors: a person aged 25-79 years with non-small cell lung cancer. Each CDR3 is given with its conserved first and last residue. The D gene is left open where the match is weak. Some rows have no size entry. The others give once, few or many, or a class for an expanded clone.

size	V	J	D	length	DNA	CDR3
once	TRBV24-1	TRBJ2-3	TRBD2	18	TGTGCCACCAGTGGAGGACTAGCGGGAGGAGGATATAGAGATACGCAGTATTTT	CATSGGLAGGGYRDTQYF
.	TRBV9	TRBJ1-2	.	14	TGTGCCAGCAGCGTCGGGCAGGGGTATAATGGCTACACCTTC	CASSVGQGYNGYTF
medium-sized	TRBV19	TRBJ2-3	TRBD2	15	TGTGCCAGTAGTATGAGCGGGGCGCCGGCAGATACGCAGTATTTT	CASSMSGAPADTQYF
.	TRBV4-3	TRBJ2-7	.	14	TGCGCCAGCGGGGCGAGGCCATTTACCTACGAGCAGTACTTC	CASGARPFTYEQYF
.	TRBV6-4	TRBJ1-4	.	17	TGTGCCAGCAGTGGCGCCCGGGACACATCAACTAATGAAAAACTGTTTTTT	CASSGARDTSTNEKLFF
.	TRBV7-9	TRBJ2-5	.	17	TGTGCCAGCAGCTTAGCGCAGACCTTTAGCGTGAAAGAGACCCAGTACTTC	CASSLAQTFSVKETQYF
.	TRBV5-6	TRBJ2-7	TRBD1	14	TGTGCCAGCAGCTGGGGGGACAGGGCCTACGAGCAGTACTTC	CASSWGDRAYEQYF
.	TRBV4-1	TRBJ1-1	.	10	TGCGCCAGCAGCCCCTCTGAAGCTTTCTTT	CASSPSEAFF
.	TRBV10-3	TRBJ2-5	.	14	TGTGCCATCAGTGCTCAGGGGGGATCAGAGACCCAGTACTTC	CAISAQGGSETQYF
.	TRBV19	TRBJ2-4	.	17	TGTGCCAGTAGTCTCGGACAGGAAACTAGCGTGGGTAACATTCAGTACTTC	CASSLGQETSVGNIQYF
.	TRBV5-1	TRBJ1-1	.	15	TGCGCCAGCAGCTTGGCGAGACGGTTGAACACTGAAGCTTTCTTT	CASSLARRLNTEAFF
.	TRBV2	TRBJ2-7	TRBD1	12	TGTGCCACGGGACAGGGGGCTAACGAGCAGTACTTC	CATGQGANEQYF
.	TRBV18	TRBJ2-2	TRBD1	14	TGTGCCAGCTCCCGGGACAGGAACACCGGGGAGCTGTTTTTT	CASSRDRNTGELFF
.	TRBV11-1	TRBJ2-6	.	15	TGTGCCAGCAGCCCCAGGGGCTCTGGGGCCAACGTCCTGACTTTC	CASSPRGSGANVLTF
.	TRBV5-6	TRBJ2-1	.	17	TGTGCCAGCAGCCCGCCCTGGGGGCGGGGGAAATACAATGAGCAGTTCTTC	CASSPPWGRGKYNEQFF
.	TRBV7-9	TRBJ2-1	.	11	TGTGCCAGCATCATCGCTAATGAGCAGTTCTTC	CASIIANEQFF
medium-sized	TRBV27	TRBJ1-1	.	15	TGTGCCAGCAGTATCATATCAGCTGGTAACACTGAAGCTTTCTTT	CASSIISAGNTEAFF
.	TRBV27	TRBJ1-1	.	15	TGTGCCAGCAGACTTAAGGGACTCATGAACACTGAAGCTTTCTTT	CASRLKGLMNTEAFF
.	TRBV6-5	TRBJ2-5	TRBD1	14	TGTGCCAGCACTAGGACAGGTGGGAGAAAGACCCAGTACTTC	CASTRTGGRKTQYF
few	TRBV28	TRBJ2-7	TRBD1	14	TGTGCCAGCACTCGTGGGACAGGGGGCTACGAGCAGTACTTC	CASTRGTGGYEQYF
.	TRBV4-1	TRBJ2-5	.	12	TGCGCCAGCAGCTCGCGGGGGCCCACCCAGTACTTC	CASSSRGPTQYF
.	TRBV27	TRBJ2-1	TRBD2	17	TGTGCCAGCAGTTTAACTAGCGGGAGGATCTCCTACAATGAGCAGTTCTTC	CASSLTSGRISYNEQFF
.	TRBV5-5	TRBJ2-2	.	13	TGTGCCAGCAGGTGGACTTTCACCGGGGAGCTGTTTTTT	CASRWTFTGELFF
.	TRBV6-2/TRBV6-3	TRBJ1-5	.	13	TGTGCCAGCGGCCTGAGGGGCCATCAGCCCCAGCATTTT	CASGLRGHQPQHF
few	TRBV4-2	TRBJ2-7	.	13	TGTGCCAGCAGCTTGGGGAAGGAAACGGTGCAGTACTTC	CASSLGKETVQYF
.	TRBV19	TRBJ1-3	TRBD1	17	TGTGCCAGTAGTAGCCGCCTTGGACAGGGCTCTGGAAACACCATATATTTT	CASSSRLGQGSGNTIYF
.	TRBV28	TRBJ1-3	.	14	TGTGCCATCAAGGGGGGTACCTCTGGAAACACCATATATTTT	CAIKGGTSGNTIYF
.	TRBV5-1	TRBJ2-5	.	15	TGCGCCAGCAGCTTTCAACGACCCCTCCGGGAGACCCAGTACTTC	CASSFQRPLRETQYF
once	TRBV11-1	TRBJ2-6	.	16	TGTGCCAGCAGCTTCGGAGCGGTGTCTGGGGCCAACGTCCTGACTTTC	CASSFGAVSGANVLTF
.	TRBV21-1	TRBJ2-7	.	18	TGTGCCAGCAGCAGACTTCGGACTCAAAACGGGAGCTCCTACGAGCAGTACTTC	CASSRLRTQNGSSYEQYF
.	TRBV11-2	TRBJ1-6	.	14	TGTGCCAGCAGCCCACAGGACTATAATTCACCCCTCCACTTT	CASSPQDYNSPLHF
.	TRBV6-1	TRBJ1-1	.	16	TGTGCCAGCAGTGAAAGAGGGGGGGCTCTCTCACTTGAAGCTTTCTTT	CASSERGGALSLEAFF
few	TRBV5-1	TRBJ2-7	.	10	TGCGCCAGCATCCATAGAGGGCAGTACTTC	CASIHRGQYF
.	TRBV7-2	TRBJ2-5	TRBD1	15	TGTGCCAGCAGCCCGAGGACAGGTGCAAGAGAGACCCAGTACTTC	CASSPRTGARETQYF
few	TRBV19	TRBJ1-5	.	14	TGTGCCAGTAGTATTGCGACACTAGATCAGCCCCAGCATTTT	CASSIATLDQPQHF
.	TRBV7-2	TRBJ1-2	.	13	TGTGCCAGCAGCTTACCCCAGGCCCGGGGCTACACCTTC	CASSLPQARGYTF
.	TRBV11-2	TRBJ2-1	TRBD1	13	TGTGCCAGCAGCTTGGGACAGCCGAATGAGCAGTTCTTC	CASSLGQPNEQFF
.	TRBV23-1	TRBJ2-7	TRBD1	14	TGCGCCAGCAGTCAGGGGACAGGGCCTGTCGAGCAGTACTTC	CASSQGTGPVEQYF
.	TRBV6-5	TRBJ2-5	TRBD1	16	TGTGCCAGCAGTTACTCTTTAACAGGGGGATCGGAGACCCAGTACTTC	CASSYSLTGGSETQYF
.	TRBV6-2/TRBV6-3	TRBJ2-5	TRBD2	15	TGTGCCAGCAGTTACGTCGGACTAGCGTCAGAGACCCAGTACTTC	CASSYVGLASETQYF
.	TRBV5-3	TRBJ2-7	.	12	TGTGCCAGAAGCTGCCTGGGGTACGAGCAGTACTTC	CARSCLGYEQYF
.	TRBV9	TRBJ2-7	TRBD2	22	TGTGCCAGCAGCGTACATGCGGACAGGGGGACTAGCGGGAGGAGGAGCTCCTACGAGCAGTACTTC	CASSVHADRGTSGRRSSYEQYF
few	TRBV19	TRBJ2-2	TRBD2	15	TGTGCCAGTACCCCCGGACTAGCGTATACCGGGGAGCTGTTTTTT	CASTPGLAYTGELFF
.	TRBV20-1	TRBJ1-2	TRBD1	15	TGCAGTGCTAGTCTAGTGAAGACAGGGAAGAGTGGCTACACCTTC	CSASLVKTGKSGYTF
.	TRBV12-3/TRBV12-4	TRBJ1-6	.	13	TGTGCCAGCAGTCAAAGGGAGGTTTCACCCCTCCACTTT	CASSQREVSPLHF